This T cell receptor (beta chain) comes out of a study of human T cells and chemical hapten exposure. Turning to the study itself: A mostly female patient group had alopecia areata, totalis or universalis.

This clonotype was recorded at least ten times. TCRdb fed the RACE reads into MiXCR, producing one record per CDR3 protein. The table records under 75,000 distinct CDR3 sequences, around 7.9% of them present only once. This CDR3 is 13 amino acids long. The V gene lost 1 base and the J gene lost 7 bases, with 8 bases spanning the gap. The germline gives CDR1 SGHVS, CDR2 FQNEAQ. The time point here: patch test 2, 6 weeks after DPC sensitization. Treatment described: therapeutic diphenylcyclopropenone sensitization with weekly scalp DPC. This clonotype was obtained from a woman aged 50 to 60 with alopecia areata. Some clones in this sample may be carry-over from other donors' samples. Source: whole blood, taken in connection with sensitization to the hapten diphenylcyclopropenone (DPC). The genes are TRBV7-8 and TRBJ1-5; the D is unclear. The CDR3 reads CASSLGVEQPQHF. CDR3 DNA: TGTGCCAGCAGCTTAGGTGTGGAGCAGCCCCAGCATTTT.